This TCR beta chain was found in a study of T cells in Graves' hyperthyroidism and ophthalmopathy. RNA transcripts were the template for amplifying TCR beta CDR3 regions. The primer set for the first-round RT-PCR of the TCR CDR3 was HTBI. TCRdb used MiXCR to reprocess the multiplex PCR reads, holding one entry per CDR3 protein. Of about 600,000 distinct CDR3 sequences listed, about 14% are singletons. This clonotype came up many times. V gave up 2 bases and J gave up 1 base, with 20 bases separating them. There are 18 residues in the CDR3. CDR1 is SGHAT and CDR2 is FQDESV in the germline V gene (reference sequence).

This receptor was identified in a woman aged 45-60 years with Graves' ophthalmopathy. Material: blood. The chain is built from TRBV11-1 and TRBJ1-1; tentative D call: TRBD1 (5 bases). CDR3 bases: TGTGCCAGCAGCTTAAGTTCTTGGGGGACGGCAAAGAACACTGAAGCTTTCTTT. Protein sequence: CASSLSSWGTAKNTEAFF.